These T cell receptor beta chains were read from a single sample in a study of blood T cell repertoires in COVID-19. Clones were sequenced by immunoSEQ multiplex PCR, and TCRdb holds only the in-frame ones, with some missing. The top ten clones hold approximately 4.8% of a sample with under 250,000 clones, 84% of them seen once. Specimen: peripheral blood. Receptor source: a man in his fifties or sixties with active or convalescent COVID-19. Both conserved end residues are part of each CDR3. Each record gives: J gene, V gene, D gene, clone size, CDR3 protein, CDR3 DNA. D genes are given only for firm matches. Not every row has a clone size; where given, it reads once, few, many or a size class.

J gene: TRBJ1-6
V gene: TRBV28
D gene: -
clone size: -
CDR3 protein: CASSLYQGTYNSPLHF
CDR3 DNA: TGTGCCAGCAGTTTATATCAGGGAACCTATAATTCACCCCTCCACTTT

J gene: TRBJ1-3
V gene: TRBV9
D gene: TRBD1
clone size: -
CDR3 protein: CASSRSDRVFLYMGNTIYF
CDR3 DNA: TGTGCCAGCAGCCGCTCGGACAGGGTTTTCTTGTATATGGGAAACACCATATATTTT

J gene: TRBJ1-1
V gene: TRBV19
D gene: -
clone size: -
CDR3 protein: CASSTTGNTEAFF
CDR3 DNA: TGTGCCAGTAGTACGACAGGGAACACTGAAGCTTTCTTT

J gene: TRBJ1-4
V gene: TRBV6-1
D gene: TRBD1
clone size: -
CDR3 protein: CASSEATGTGGKLFF
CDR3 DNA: TGTGCCAGCAGTGAAGCGACTGGGACAGGCGGAAAACTGTTTTTT

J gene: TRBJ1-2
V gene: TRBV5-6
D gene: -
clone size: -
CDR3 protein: CASSTWGPNYGYTF
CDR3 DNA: TGTGCCAGCAGCACGTGGGGGCCTAACTATGGCTACACCTTC

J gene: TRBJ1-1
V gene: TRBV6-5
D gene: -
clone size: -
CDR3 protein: CASRQGNTEAFF
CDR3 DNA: TGTGCCAGCAGACAGGGGAACACTGAAGCTTTCTTT

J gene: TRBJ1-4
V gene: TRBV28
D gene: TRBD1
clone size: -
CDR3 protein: CASTRTGANEKLFF
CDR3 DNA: TGTGCCAGCACCAGGACAGGGGCAAATGAAAAACTGTTTTTT

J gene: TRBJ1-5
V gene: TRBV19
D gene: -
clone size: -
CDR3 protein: CASSTRAGGQPQHF
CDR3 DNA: TGTGCCAGTAGTACCCGGGCCGGGGGTCAGCCCCAGCATTTT

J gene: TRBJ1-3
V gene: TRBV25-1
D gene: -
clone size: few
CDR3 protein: CASKGDTIYF
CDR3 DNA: TGTGCCAGCAAAGGGGACACCATATATTTT

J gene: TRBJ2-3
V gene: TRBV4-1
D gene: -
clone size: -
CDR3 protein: CASSPTGTTSTDTQYF
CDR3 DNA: TGCGCCAGCAGCCCAACCGGGACAACTAGCACAGATACGCAGTATTTT

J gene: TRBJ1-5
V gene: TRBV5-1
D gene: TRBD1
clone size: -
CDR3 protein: CASSPGGDGIQPQHF
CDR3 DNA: TGCGCCAGCAGCCCAGGGGGCGACGGTATTCAGCCCCAGCATTTT

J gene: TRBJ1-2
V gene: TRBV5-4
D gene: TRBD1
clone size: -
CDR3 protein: CASSLGQGWYGYTF
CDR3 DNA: TGTGCCAGCAGCTTGGGACAGGGCTGGTATGGCTACACCTTC

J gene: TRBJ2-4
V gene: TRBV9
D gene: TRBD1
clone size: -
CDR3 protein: CASSGDRGLVKNIQYF
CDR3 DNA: TGTGCCAGCAGCGGGGATAGGGGGCTAGTCAAAAACATTCAGTACTTC

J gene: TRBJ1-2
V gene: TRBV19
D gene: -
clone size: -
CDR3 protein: CASSLGLSDGYTF
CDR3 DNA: TGTGCCAGTAGCCTAGGACTTTCCGATGGCTACACCTTC

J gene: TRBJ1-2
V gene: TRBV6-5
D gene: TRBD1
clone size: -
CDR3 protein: CASKGTDYGYTF
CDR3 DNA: TGTGCCAGCAAAGGGACAGACTATGGCTACACCTTC

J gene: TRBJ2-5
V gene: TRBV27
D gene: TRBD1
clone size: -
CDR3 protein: CASSLDRDSLTDF
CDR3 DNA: TGTGCCAGCAGCCTTGACCGGGACAGCTTGACAGACTTC

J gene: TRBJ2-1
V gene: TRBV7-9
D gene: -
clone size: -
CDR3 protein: CASSFYLAEDNEQFF
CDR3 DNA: TGTGCCAGCAGCTTCTACTTAGCAGAAGACAATGAGCAGTTCTTC

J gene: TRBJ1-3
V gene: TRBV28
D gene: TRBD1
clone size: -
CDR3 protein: CASSLDRGRRNTIYF
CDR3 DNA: TGTGCCAGCAGTTTGGACAGGGGGCGAAGAAACACCATATATTTT

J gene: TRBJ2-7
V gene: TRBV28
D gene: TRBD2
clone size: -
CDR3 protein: CASAKRGRRAYEQYF
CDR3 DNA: TGTGCCAGCGCCAAGCGGGGGCGTAGGGCCTACGAGCAGTACTTC

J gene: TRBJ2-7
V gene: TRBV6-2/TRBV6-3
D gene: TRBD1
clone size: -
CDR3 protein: CASSPGTVLSEQYF
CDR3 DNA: TGTGCCAGCAGTCCCGGGACAGTTCTCTCCGAGCAGTACTTC

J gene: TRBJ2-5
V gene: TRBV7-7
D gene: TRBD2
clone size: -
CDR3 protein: CASSLGGGPGETQYF
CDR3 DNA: TGTGCCAGCAGCTTAGGCGGGGGGCCGGGGGAGACCCAGTACTTC

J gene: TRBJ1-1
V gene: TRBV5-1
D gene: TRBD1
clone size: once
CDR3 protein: CASRTQGTNTEAFF
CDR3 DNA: TGCGCCAGCAGGACACAGGGGACGAACACTGAAGCTTTCTTT

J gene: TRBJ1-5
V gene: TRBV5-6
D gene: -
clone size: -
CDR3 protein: CASSPRDQIHSNQPQHF
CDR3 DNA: TGTGCCAGCAGCCCCAGGGATCAAATTCATAGCAATCAGCCCCAGCATTTT

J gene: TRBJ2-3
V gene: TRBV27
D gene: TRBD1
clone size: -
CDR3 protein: CASAHRGGLDTQYF
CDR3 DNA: TGTGCCAGCGCCCACCGAGGGGGCCTGGATACGCAGTATTTT

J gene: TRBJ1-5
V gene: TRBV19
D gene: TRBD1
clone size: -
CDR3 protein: CASSRDSDQPQHF
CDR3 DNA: TGTGCCAGTAGTAGGGACAGTGATCAGCCCCAGCATTTT

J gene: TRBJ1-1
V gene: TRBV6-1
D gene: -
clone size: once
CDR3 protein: CASSERLWGRTEAFF
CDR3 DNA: TGTGCCAGCAGTGAACGATTGTGGGGGCGGACTGAAGCTTTCTTT

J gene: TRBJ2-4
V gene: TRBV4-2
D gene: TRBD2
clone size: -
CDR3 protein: CASSRQTSGGANIQYF
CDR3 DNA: TGTGCCAGCAGCCGCCAGACTAGCGGGGGGGCAAACATTCAGTACTTC

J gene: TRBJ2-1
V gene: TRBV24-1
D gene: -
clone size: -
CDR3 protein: CATSDWRDSINEQFF
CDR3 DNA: TGTGCCACCAGTGATTGGAGGGACAGTATAAATGAGCAGTTCTTC

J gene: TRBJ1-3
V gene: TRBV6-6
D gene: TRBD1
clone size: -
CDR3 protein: CASSYRGEQGGNTIYF
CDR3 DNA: TGTGCCAGCAGTTACCGAGGGGAACAGGGGGGAAACACCATATATTTT

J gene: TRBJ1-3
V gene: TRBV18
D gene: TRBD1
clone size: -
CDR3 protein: CASSPRQGRSGNTIYF
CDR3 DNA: TGTGCCAGCTCACCGAGACAGGGAAGGTCGGGAAACACCATATATTTT

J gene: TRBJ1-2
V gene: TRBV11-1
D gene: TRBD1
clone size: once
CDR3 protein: CASSPGQIYGYTF
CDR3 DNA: TGTGCCAGCAGCCCGGGACAGATCTATGGCTACACCTTC

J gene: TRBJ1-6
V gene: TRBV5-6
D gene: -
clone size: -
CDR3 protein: CASSLLGVNSPLHF
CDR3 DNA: TGTGCCAGCAGCTTGCTAGGGGTTAATTCACCCCTCCACTTT

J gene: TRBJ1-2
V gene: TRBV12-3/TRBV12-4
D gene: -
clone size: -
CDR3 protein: CAIPAENYGYTF
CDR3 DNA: TGTGCCATCCCCGCCGAGAACTATGGCTACACCTTC

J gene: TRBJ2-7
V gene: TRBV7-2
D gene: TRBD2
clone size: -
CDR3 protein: CASSSVDTRGGAYEQYF
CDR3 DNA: TGTGCCAGCAGCTCAGTGGACACCCGCGGGGGGGCTTACGAGCAGTACTTC

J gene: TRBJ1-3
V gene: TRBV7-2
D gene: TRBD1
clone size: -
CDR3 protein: CASSGTGGYSGNTIYF
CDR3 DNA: TGTGCCAGCAGCGGGACAGGCGGTTACTCTGGAAACACCATATATTTT

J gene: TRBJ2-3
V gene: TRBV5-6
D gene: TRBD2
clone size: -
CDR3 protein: CASSLGLAATDTQYF
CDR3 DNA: TGTGCCAGCAGCTTGGGTCTAGCGGCAACAGATACGCAGTATTTT

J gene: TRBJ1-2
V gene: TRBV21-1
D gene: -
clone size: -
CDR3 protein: CATDRAHYGYTF
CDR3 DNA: TGTGCCACGGACAGGGCTCACTATGGCTACACCTTC